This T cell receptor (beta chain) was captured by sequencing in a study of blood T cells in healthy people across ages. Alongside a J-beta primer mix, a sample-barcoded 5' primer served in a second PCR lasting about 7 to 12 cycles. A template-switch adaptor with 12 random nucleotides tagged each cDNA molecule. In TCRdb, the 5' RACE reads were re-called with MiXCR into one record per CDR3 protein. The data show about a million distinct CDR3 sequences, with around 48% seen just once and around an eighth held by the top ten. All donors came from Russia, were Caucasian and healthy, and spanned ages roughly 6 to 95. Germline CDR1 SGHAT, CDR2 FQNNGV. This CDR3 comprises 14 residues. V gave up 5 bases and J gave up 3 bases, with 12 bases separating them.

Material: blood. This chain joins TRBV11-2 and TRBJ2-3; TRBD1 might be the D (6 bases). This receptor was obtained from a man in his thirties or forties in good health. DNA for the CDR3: TGTGCCAGCAGCCAAAGGACAGAAACAGATACGCAGTATTTT. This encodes CASSQRTETDTQYF.